Reported below is one T cell receptor (beta chain). Its antigen is as yet unknown. This CDR3 comprises 18 residues. The germline V gene encodes CDR1 GTSNPN and CDR2 SVGIG (reference sequence). V lost 0 bases, J lost 1 base, and 6 bases stayed unmatched. The data were taken from a study of shared clonotypes between healthy human individuals. Study details: The donors, two women and three men, were aged 18 to 49. Overall study results and limits: It was the non-shared clonotypes that had lower generation probabilities than clonotypes shared by all four donors. Four donors held about 4.5% of naive CD4 clonotypes in common.

Assay used: immunoSEQ multiplex PCR; TCRdb lists only in-frame clones, some missing. The sample consists of about 1.1 million clones, approximately 80% of them appearing once. The gene calls are TRBV30 and TRBJ2-6, with TRBD1 matching 10 bases. The specimen sequenced was memory CD4+ T cells from PBMCs. Subset noted: CD45RA-negative fraction. The sequence came from a man in his late teens or twenties in good health. Some clones in this sample may be carry-over from other donors' samples. CDR3 residues: CAWSVLGDRGSGANVLTF. The CDR3, as DNA: TGTGCCTGGAGTGTACTAGGGGACAGGGGTTCTGGGGCCAACGTCCTGACTTTC.